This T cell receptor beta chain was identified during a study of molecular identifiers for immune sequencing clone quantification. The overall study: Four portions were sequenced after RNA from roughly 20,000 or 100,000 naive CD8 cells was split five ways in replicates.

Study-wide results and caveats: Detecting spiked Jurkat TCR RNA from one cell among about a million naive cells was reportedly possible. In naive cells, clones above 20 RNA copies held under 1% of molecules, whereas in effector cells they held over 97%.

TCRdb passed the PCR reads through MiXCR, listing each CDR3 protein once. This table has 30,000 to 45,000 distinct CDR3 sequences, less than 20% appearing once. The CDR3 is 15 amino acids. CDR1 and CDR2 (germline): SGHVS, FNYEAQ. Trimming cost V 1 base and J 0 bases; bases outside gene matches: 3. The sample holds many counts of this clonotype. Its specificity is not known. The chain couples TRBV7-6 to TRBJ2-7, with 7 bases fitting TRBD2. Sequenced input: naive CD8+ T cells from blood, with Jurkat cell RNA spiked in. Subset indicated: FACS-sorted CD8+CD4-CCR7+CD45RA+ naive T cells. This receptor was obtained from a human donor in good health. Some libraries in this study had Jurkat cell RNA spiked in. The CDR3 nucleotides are TGTGCCAGCAGCTTAGGCGGGGGTAGCTCCTACGAGCAGTACTTC. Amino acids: CASSLGGGSSYEQYF.